A selection of T cell receptor beta chains follows, all from one sample in a study of patients and donors after allogeneic stem cell transplantation. TCRdb re-called the RT-PCR reads through MiXCR, storing one row per CDR3 protein. The table lists about a million distinct CDR3 sequences, 15% to 20% of them singletons, with roughly 6% in the top ten. Input material: blood, either unsorted or a sorted T cell fraction (not recorded which). These receptors all come from a human donor who was either an allogeneic HSCT recipient or a stem cell or donor lymphocyte infusion donor (not recorded which). It is not recorded whose cells these are; they may come from a transplant donor. The CDR3 runs from the conserved cysteine through the conserved F or W.

TRBJ2-2 | TRBV7-8 | CASSLTLTSGGTGELFF
TRBJ2-1 | TRBV7-6 | CASSPNGLDFGNEQFF
TRBJ2-7 | TRBV6-5 | CASRRTSYEQYF
TRBJ2-5 | TRBV2 | CASRRGRYQETQYF
TRBJ2-3 | TRBV6-1 | CASSPPSGGLIYTDTQYF
TRBJ1-1 | TRBV20-1 | CSAKKQGTEAFF
TRBJ2-7 | TRBV7-6 | CASSLVVRSYEQYF
TRBJ1-1 | TRBV20-1 | CSAWTSNTEAFF
TRBJ2-3 | TRBV4-3 | CASSQDGAFTDTQYF
TRBJ1-1 | TRBV6-2/TRBV6-3 | CASSHPVGQGGWKAFF
TRBJ1-2 | TRBV15 | CATSSRLGGIPYGYTF
TRBJ1-5 | TRBV6-1 | CASKGTVYGQPQHF
TRBJ1-5 | TRBV3-1 | CASSQDITSGNQPQHF
TRBJ1-1 | TRBV20-1 | CSARAQINTEAFF
TRBJ2-7 | TRBV20-1 | CSARRGASVTYEQYF
TRBJ1-5 | TRBV19 | CASGWRGLGQPQHF
TRBJ1-1 | TRBV6-1 | CASIPGRTNTEAFF
TRBJ2-3 | TRBV20-1 | CSASPAGTSTDTQYF
TRBJ2-2 | TRBV6-5 | CASSSRKGRGELFF
TRBJ2-7 | TRBV27 | CASSVTSAYEQYF
TRBJ2-7 | TRBV2 | CASNMEPSSNYEQYF
TRBJ2-6 | TRBV7-2 | CASREDGSSGANVLTF
TRBJ2-1 | TRBV20-1 | CSARARDYYNEQFF
TRBJ2-1 | TRBV20-1 | CSALYNEQFF